This is a list of T cell receptor beta chains from one sample in a study of blood T cell repertoires in COVID-19. Profiled with immunoSEQ multiplex PCR; TCRdb holds only in-frame clones, not every one. The sample has around 450,000 clones, roughly 87% seen once. Sequencing used PBMCs or T cells enriched from blood (not recorded which). Receptor source: a woman under 30 who had recovered from COVID-19. Each CDR3 is given with its conserved first and last residue. D genes are given only for firm matches. Only some rows state a clone size, as once, few, many or a class for expanded clones.

abundance: -
v_gene: TRBV28
j_gene: TRBJ1-1
d_gene: TRBD1
CDR3nt: TGTGCCAGCAGCTCCGGGACAGCCGAACGGGGAGCTTTCTTT
CDR3aa: CASSSGTAERGAFF

abundance: -
v_gene: TRBV7-9
j_gene: TRBJ2-3
d_gene: -
CDR3nt: TGTGCCAGCAGCTTAGGCAGTTACACAGATACGCAGTATTTT
CDR3aa: CASSLGSYTDTQYF

abundance: -
v_gene: TRBV9
j_gene: TRBJ2-1
d_gene: TRBD2
CDR3nt: TGTGCCAGCAGCGAGTCAGCGGGGGTATACAATGAGCAGTTCTTC
CDR3aa: CASSESAGVYNEQFF

abundance: -
v_gene: TRBV13
j_gene: TRBJ2-5
d_gene: -
CDR3nt: TGTGCCAGCAGCGGAGGGGACTTTCAGACCCAGTACTTC
CDR3aa: CASSGGDFQTQYF

abundance: -
v_gene: TRBV6-5
j_gene: TRBJ1-1
d_gene: TRBD1
CDR3nt: TGTGCCAGCAGTTCCGATGACAGGGGGCACACTGAAGCTTTCTTT
CDR3aa: CASSSDDRGHTEAFF

abundance: few
v_gene: TRBV29-1
j_gene: TRBJ2-3
d_gene: -
CDR3nt: TGCAGCGGTGTACAAGGAGCAGATACGCAGTATTTT
CDR3aa: CSGVQGADTQYF

abundance: -
v_gene: TRBV2
j_gene: TRBJ2-7
d_gene: TRBD2
CDR3nt: TGTGCCAGCACTGGGGAGGGGCATGAGCAGTACTTC
CDR3aa: CASTGEGHEQYF

abundance: -
v_gene: TRBV7-9
j_gene: TRBJ2-5
d_gene: TRBD1
CDR3nt: TGTGCCAGCAGACTTGACAGGGTCGGGGAGACCCAGTACTTC
CDR3aa: CASRLDRVGETQYF

abundance: -
v_gene: TRBV4-2
j_gene: TRBJ2-7
d_gene: TRBD2
CDR3nt: TGTGCCAGCAGCCAAGTTCTAGCGGGGGTCTACGAGCAGTACTTC
CDR3aa: CASSQVLAGVYEQYF

abundance: -
v_gene: TRBV30
j_gene: TRBJ2-7
d_gene: TRBD1
CDR3nt: TGTGCCGCCGCCGGGGGACAGGGAGGGTACGAGCAGTACTTC
CDR3aa: CAAAGGQGGYEQYF

abundance: -
v_gene: TRBV14
j_gene: TRBJ1-2
d_gene: -
CDR3nt: TGTGCCAGCAGCCATCCGGGTCTACCCTACTATGGCTACACCTTC
CDR3aa: CASSHPGLPYYGYTF

abundance: -
v_gene: TRBV6-1
j_gene: TRBJ1-6
d_gene: -
CDR3nt: TGTGCCAGCAGTGAAACCGGGAACTTTAATTCACCCCTCCACTTT
CDR3aa: CASSETGNFNSPLHF

abundance: -
v_gene: TRBV28
j_gene: TRBJ2-7
d_gene: TRBD2
CDR3nt: TGTGCCAGCAGCCCGTTAGCGGGGGCGGCCTACGAGCAGTACTTC
CDR3aa: CASSPLAGAAYEQYF

abundance: -
v_gene: TRBV5-1
j_gene: TRBJ2-7
d_gene: -
CDR3nt: TGCGCCAGCAGCCCGGGGGACTCATACGAGCAGTACTTC
CDR3aa: CASSPGDSYEQYF

abundance: -
v_gene: TRBV2
j_gene: TRBJ2-2
d_gene: TRBD2
CDR3nt: TGTGCCAGCAGTTGGAGCGGGGGAGTATCCGGGGAGCTGTTTTTT
CDR3aa: CASSWSGGVSGELFF

abundance: -
v_gene: TRBV5-4
j_gene: TRBJ2-7
d_gene: -
CDR3nt: TGTGCCAGCAGCATATCGGGACAAGGACCCTACGAGCAGTACTTC
CDR3aa: CASSISGQGPYEQYF

abundance: -
v_gene: TRBV7-2
j_gene: TRBJ1-1
d_gene: -
CDR3nt: TGTGCCAGCAGCCGACAGCAGAACACTGAAGCTTTCTTT
CDR3aa: CASSRQQNTEAFF

abundance: -
v_gene: TRBV19
j_gene: TRBJ1-1
d_gene: -
CDR3nt: TGTGCCAGTTCATCCACAGGGAGCTTAGCTGAAGCTTTCTTT
CDR3aa: CASSSTGSLAEAFF

abundance: once
v_gene: TRBV27
j_gene: TRBJ2-1
d_gene: -
CDR3nt: TGTGCCAGCAGTTTCCGACAGGTCGGGGACTACAATGAGCAGTTCTTC
CDR3aa: CASSFRQVGDYNEQFF

abundance: -
v_gene: TRBV7-9
j_gene: TRBJ1-2
d_gene: TRBD1
CDR3nt: TGTGCCAGCACCCCCACCGGGAGTCGACAGGGCGGGGGCTACACCTTC
CDR3aa: CASTPTGSRQGGGYTF

abundance: -
v_gene: TRBV19
j_gene: TRBJ1-1
d_gene: TRBD1
CDR3nt: TGTGCCGGGGAGGGACAGGTCATAATGAACACTGAAGCTTTCTTT
CDR3aa: CAGEGQVIMNTEAFF

abundance: few
v_gene: TRBV9
j_gene: TRBJ1-3
d_gene: -
CDR3nt: TGTGCCAGCAGCGCCAGGGTCCTTGCTGGAAACACCATATATTTT
CDR3aa: CASSARVLAGNTIYF

abundance: -
v_gene: TRBV21-1
j_gene: TRBJ2-3
d_gene: -
CDR3nt: TGTGCCAGCAGCAAAGAGAAGGGACTAGCGGGGGGGACAGATACGCAGTATTTT
CDR3aa: CASSKEKGLAGGTDTQYF

abundance: -
v_gene: TRBV27
j_gene: TRBJ1-6
d_gene: -
CDR3nt: TGTGCCAGCACCCGAGTAGGGGATAATTCACCCCTCCACTTT
CDR3aa: CASTRVGDNSPLHF

abundance: -
v_gene: TRBV5-6
j_gene: TRBJ2-3
d_gene: TRBD2
CDR3nt: TGTGCCAGCAGCTCAGCGGGGGGAAGCGGGGATACGCAGTATTTT
CDR3aa: CASSSAGGSGDTQYF

abundance: -
v_gene: TRBV5-1
j_gene: TRBJ2-7
d_gene: -
CDR3nt: TGCGCCAGCAGCTTGGCTCAGGGGCCCTGGGAGCAGTACTTC
CDR3aa: CASSLAQGPWEQYF

abundance: -
v_gene: TRBV30
j_gene: TRBJ2-7
d_gene: TRBD2
CDR3nt: TGTGCCTGGAGTGGGGCTAGCGGACCCTACGAGCAGTACTTC
CDR3aa: CAWSGASGPYEQYF

abundance: once
v_gene: TRBV11-2
j_gene: TRBJ2-1
d_gene: TRBD1
CDR3nt: TGTGCCAGCAGCCCCAGCGGGACAGGGGGTCTTGAGCAGTTCTTC
CDR3aa: CASSPSGTGGLEQFF

abundance: few
v_gene: TRBV27
j_gene: TRBJ2-1
d_gene: -
CDR3nt: TGTGCCAGCAGTTCGAGAGACGCTAGCTCCTACAATGAGCAGTTCTTC
CDR3aa: CASSSRDASSYNEQFF

abundance: -
v_gene: TRBV19
j_gene: TRBJ1-1
d_gene: TRBD1
CDR3nt: TGTGCCAGTAGCTTCCAGGGGGCGGTGACTGAAGCTTTCTTT
CDR3aa: CASSFQGAVTEAFF

abundance: -
v_gene: TRBV7-9
j_gene: TRBJ1-2
d_gene: -
CDR3nt: TGTGCCAGCAGCTTGGGGCCCGGTAACTATGGCTACACCTTC
CDR3aa: CASSLGPGNYGYTF

abundance: once
v_gene: TRBV12-5
j_gene: TRBJ2-1
d_gene: -
CDR3nt: TGTGCTAGTGGTCTAGCTACTCAGGGGGGCTACAATGAGCAGTTCTTC
CDR3aa: CASGLATQGGYNEQFF

abundance: -
v_gene: TRBV9
j_gene: TRBJ1-1
d_gene: -
CDR3nt: TGTGCCAGCAGCGTAGATCGGGACACTGAAGCTTTCTTT
CDR3aa: CASSVDRDTEAFF

abundance: -
v_gene: TRBV4-2
j_gene: TRBJ1-5
d_gene: -
CDR3nt: TGTGCCAGCAGCCAAGATGGACAGCCAGATCAGCCCCAGCATTTT
CDR3aa: CASSQDGQPDQPQHF

abundance: -
v_gene: TRBV7-9
j_gene: TRBJ2-7
d_gene: -
CDR3nt: TGTGCCAGCAGCCGTCCAGGGCAACACGAGCAGTACTTC
CDR3aa: CASSRPGQHEQYF

abundance: -
v_gene: TRBV30
j_gene: TRBJ1-2
d_gene: -
CDR3nt: TGTGCCTGGAGTGTAGGCCTTGCGAGGGATTCTTTGAATGGCTACACCTTC
CDR3aa: CAWSVGLARDSLNGYTF

abundance: -
v_gene: TRBV4-1
j_gene: TRBJ2-2
d_gene: TRBD2
CDR3nt: TGCGCCAGCAGCCAAGGCGGGGGGGCAACCGGGGAGCTGTTTTTT
CDR3aa: CASSQGGGATGELFF

abundance: -
v_gene: TRBV7-9
j_gene: TRBJ1-6
d_gene: -
CDR3nt: TGTGCCAGCAGCCTCAATCCGGTGGGGGGAGGGAATTCACCCCTCCACTTT
CDR3aa: CASSLNPVGGGNSPLHF

abundance: -
v_gene: TRBV29-1
j_gene: TRBJ1-2
d_gene: -
CDR3nt: TGCAGCGTTGGGGAGGGGGGCTACACCTTC
CDR3aa: CSVGEGGYTF

abundance: -
v_gene: TRBV7-2
j_gene: TRBJ2-5
d_gene: TRBD1
CDR3nt: TGTGCCAGCGGACAGGGCCAAGAGACCCAGTACTTC
CDR3aa: CASGQGQETQYF

abundance: -
v_gene: TRBV7-9
j_gene: TRBJ2-1
d_gene: TRBD1
CDR3nt: TGTGCCAGCAGCTTATCGGAAATGTGGGGACAGGGGGCTGAAGAGCAGTTCTTC
CDR3aa: CASSLSEMWGQGAEEQFF

abundance: -
v_gene: TRBV4-2
j_gene: TRBJ1-1
d_gene: TRBD1
CDR3nt: TGTGCCAGCAGCCAAGAAACTGACAGGGCAAACACTGAAGCTTTCTTT
CDR3aa: CASSQETDRANTEAFF

abundance: -
v_gene: TRBV2
j_gene: TRBJ2-2
d_gene: TRBD1
CDR3nt: TGTGCCGGTGGACAGGGTACGAACACCGGGGAGCTGTTTTTT
CDR3aa: CAGGQGTNTGELFF

abundance: -
v_gene: TRBV11-2
j_gene: TRBJ2-5
d_gene: TRBD2
CDR3nt: TGTGCCAGCAGCTTCGGACTAGCGGGGGGTCAAGAGACCCAGTACTTC
CDR3aa: CASSFGLAGGQETQYF